The clone carrying this T cell receptor (beta chain) came up once. Its target is not known. This entry is derived from a study of cytomegalovirus exposure and HLA in healthy donors. Findings of the study overall: Researchers left out some V segments, among them TRBV6-2 and TRBV6-3, as indistinguishable. Later on, a genetic analysis was performed. It linked a missense variant in DCLRE1C with V- and J-gene trimming of TCR beta. In terms of immune exposure information, only CMV serostatus was available.

The CDR3 contains 14 residues. The ends lost 3 bases at V and 3 bases at J; junction bases unmatched: 5. CDR1 and CDR2 (germline): MNHNS, SASEGT. With 60 Vbeta and 13 Jbeta primers, the PCR was carried out. Profiled with immunoSEQ multiplex PCR; TCRdb holds only in-frame clones, not every one. This sample has approximately 100,000 clones, with 65% to 80% found just once. V usage is TRBV6-1 and J usage is TRBJ2-7, with 7 bases lining up with TRBD1. This clonotype was sampled from a man in his forties in good health and CMV-seropositive. Material: PBMCs. CDR3 in DNA: TGTGCCAGCAGTGACGGACAGGTCCGCTACGAGCAGTACTTC. Protein sequence: CASSDGQVRYEQYF.